These T cell receptor beta chains were read from a single sample in a study of shared clonotypes between healthy human individuals. Sequenced by immunoSEQ multiplex PCR; TCRdb stores in-frame clones only, minus some. The table has some 700,000 clones, about nine tenths seen once. The specimen sequenced was memory CD8+ T cells from PBMCs. These receptors were collected from a man aged 18-30 years in good health. Some clones in this sample may be carry-over from other donors' samples. Each CDR3 is given with its conserved first and last residue. A D gene is named only where the DNA matches it firmly. Clone size is not always given. Where it is, it says once, few, many or a class for expanded clones.

abundance	j_gene	v_gene	d_gene	CDR3nt	CDR3aa
NA	TRBJ2-3	TRBV27	TRBD1	TGTGCCAGCAGTTTGTCCGGGACAGGGTCAGATACGCAGTATTTT	CASSLSGTGSDTQYF
few	TRBJ1-2	TRBV7-9	NA	TGTGCCAGCAGCTTTGGGACTTGGGGCTACACCTTC	CASSFGTWGYTF
NA	TRBJ2-1	TRBV6-1	TRBD2	TGTGCCTCCCCCCGGCCTAGCGGGGAGTACAATGAGCAGTTCTTC	CASPRPSGEYNEQFF
NA	TRBJ2-7	TRBV7-9	NA	TGTGCCAGCAGCCAACAGGGCACCTCCTACGAGCAGTACTTC	CASSQQGTSYEQYF
NA	TRBJ2-2	TRBV15	TRBD2	TGTGCCACCAGCAGGAGGTCTAGCGGGAGGGCCGGGGAGCTGTTTTTT	CATSRRSSGRAGELFF
NA	TRBJ1-1	TRBV5-1	NA	TGCGCCAGAAGCGATGGGGAGAACACTGAAGCTTTCTTT	CARSDGENTEAFF
NA	TRBJ1-4	TRBV18	TRBD1	TGTGCCAGCTCACCGGTGCGAGGGGGCGAGGAAAAACTGTTTTTT	CASSPVRGGEEKLFF
NA	TRBJ2-2	TRBV9	NA	TGTGCCAGCAGCGTAGTGGCCAGGGTTAACACCGGGGAGCTGTTTTTT	CASSVVARVNTGELFF
NA	TRBJ2-4	TRBV11-2	NA	TGTGCCACTAGGGGTGGCAAAAACATTCAGTACTTC	CATRGGKNIQYF
NA	TRBJ2-3	TRBV28	NA	TGTGCCAGCAGTTTTCTTTCCGGCACAGATACGCAGTATTTT	CASSFLSGTDTQYF
NA	TRBJ2-3	TRBV19	NA	TGTGCCAGTAGTTCCCGTTTGGGGGAGGCAGATACGCAGTATTTT	CASSSRLGEADTQYF
NA	TRBJ2-7	TRBV5-1	TRBD1	TGCGCCAGCAGCGCGGACAGGGCCTCCTACGAGCAGTACTTC	CASSADRASYEQYF
NA	TRBJ2-2	TRBV25-1	TRBD1	TGTGCCAGCAGTGGCGACAGGGCCTACACCGGGGAGCTGTTTTTT	CASSGDRAYTGELFF
NA	TRBJ2-1	TRBV28	TRBD1	TGTGCCAGCAGTGAGGGACAGGGAATTTTATATGAGCAGTTCTTC	CASSEGQGILYEQFF
NA	TRBJ2-3	TRBV11-1	NA	TGTGCCAGCAGCTTGGGGACTTTGACAAGCACAGATACGCAGTATTTT	CASSLGTLTSTDTQYF
NA	TRBJ2-6	TRBV7-9	TRBD1	TGTGCCAGCGTCCGGGACAGAGGCTCTGGGGCCAACGTCCTGACTTTC	CASVRDRGSGANVLTF
NA	TRBJ1-2	TRBV5-1	NA	TGCGCCAGCAGCCGGGTTACAGGGAACTCGAACTATGGCTACACCTTC	CASSRVTGNSNYGYTF
NA	TRBJ1-2	TRBV6-5	NA	TGTGCCAGCAGTCCCTTAGGGACAAACTATGGCTACACCTTC	CASSPLGTNYGYTF
NA	TRBJ2-7	TRBV13	TRBD1	TGTGCCAGCAGCCCCCGAAAGGACAGGTTAAACTACGAGCAGTACTTC	CASSPRKDRLNYEQYF
NA	TRBJ1-1	TRBV11-3	NA	TGTGCCAGCAGCCCAAGCTGGGGAGAGGGGACGAACACTGAAGCTTTCTTT	CASSPSWGEGTNTEAFF
NA	TRBJ2-7	TRBV27	TRBD2	TGTGCCAGCAGTACCAGGAGCGGGAGGTCCCACGAGCAGTACTTC	CASSTRSGRSHEQYF
NA	TRBJ2-5	TRBV5-1	TRBD2	TGCGCCAGCAGCTTGGGGCTAGCGGAGGCGTACCAAGAGACCCAGTACTTC	CASSLGLAEAYQETQYF
once	TRBJ2-3	TRBV6-6	NA	TGTGCCAGCAGTTACGGGTTTTTGGATACGCAGTATTTT	CASSYGFLDTQYF
NA	TRBJ2-1	TRBV4-2	NA	TGTGCCAGCAGCCCCAACCCGGCTTCCTCATGGCTAGTAGGTGAGCAGTTCTTC	CASSPNPASSWLVGEQFF
NA	TRBJ1-2	TRBV9	NA	TGTGCCAGCAGCGTAGGTTCGTTAAACTATGGCTACACCTTC	CASSVGSLNYGYTF
NA	TRBJ2-1	TRBV6-5	NA	TGTGCCAGCAGTTACTCGTCCACCCTTAGGCCCAATGAGCAGTTCTTC	CASSYSSTLRPNEQFF
NA	TRBJ2-3	TRBV7-9	TRBD2	TGTGCCAGCAGCTTAGCTCTAGCGGTTAGCACAGATACGCAGTATTTT	CASSLALAVSTDTQYF
NA	TRBJ1-2	TRBV28	NA	TGTGCCAGCTCTCCTGGGGGGCTGGACTATGGCTACACCTTC	CASSPGGLDYGYTF
NA	TRBJ2-2	TRBV6-1	NA	TGTGCTTCGTCAGTGGGCACCGGGGAGCTGTTTTTT	CASSVGTGELFF
NA	TRBJ1-1	TRBV5-8	TRBD1	TGTGCCAGCAGCTTGGCCCACAGGGGCGACATGAACACTGAAGCTTTCTTT	CASSLAHRGDMNTEAFF
NA	TRBJ1-2	TRBV9	NA	TGTGCCAGCAGCGTAGCTGGGGGTAGCTATGGCTACACCTTC	CASSVAGGSYGYTF
NA	TRBJ2-7	TRBV5-8	TRBD2	TGTGCCAGCACCCCCCGCCGGGCTAGCGGCACCTACGAGCAGTACTTC	CASTPRRASGTYEQYF
NA	TRBJ2-7	TRBV28	NA	TGTGCCAGCAGCCGATATGCGGAGGAACTTCATTGGCGGGAGCAGTACTTC	CASSRYAEELHWREQYF
NA	TRBJ1-4	TRBV4-3	NA	TGCGCCAGCAGCCAAGATGGACCAGAAACTAATGAAAAACTGTTTTTT	CASSQDGPETNEKLFF
NA	TRBJ2-7	TRBV7-6	NA	TGTGCCAGCAGCTTAGCGTTGGAGACAGGAGCCTACGAGCAGTACTTC	CASSLALETGAYEQYF
NA	TRBJ1-3	TRBV5-3	NA	TGTGCCAGAAGCTTATACTCTGGAAACACCATATATTTT	CARSLYSGNTIYF
NA	TRBJ1-5	TRBV15	NA	TGTGCCACCAGCAGGGACGGGATTAGCAATCAGCCCCAGCATTTT	CATSRDGISNQPQHF
NA	TRBJ2-7	TRBV21-1	NA	TGTGCCAGCAGGTTAAAGCCCGGCGGGAGGTCGAGGGGCGAGCAGTACTTC	CASRLKPGGRSRGEQYF
once	TRBJ1-2	TRBV5-1	NA	TGCGCCAGCAGCTTGGAAGCTTCGGGGGCGAGTTATGGCTACACCTTC	CASSLEASGASYGYTF
NA	TRBJ2-1	TRBV25-1	NA	TGTGCCAGCCGACCGAACACCTACTACAATGAGCAGTTCTTC	CASRPNTYYNEQFF
NA	TRBJ2-7	TRBV4-3	NA	TGCGCCAGCAGCCAAGATAGCCAGGGATCCTACGAGCAGTACTTC	CASSQDSQGSYEQYF
NA	TRBJ2-5	TRBV27	TRBD1	TGTGCCAGCAGGGAGACAGGGTGGGACCAAGAGACCCAGTACTTC	CASRETGWDQETQYF
once	TRBJ2-3	TRBV19	TRBD2	TGTGCCAGTAGTATAACAGCGGGAGTGACAGATACGCAGTATTTT	CASSITAGVTDTQYF
once	TRBJ2-3	TRBV9	NA	TGTGCCAGCAGTCTTGGAGTGGGTGTAGATACGCAGTATTTT	CASSLGVGVDTQYF
NA	TRBJ1-2	TRBV6-1	NA	TGTGCCAGCAGTGAAGCGCCTTTTCCGGGGGCGTCCTATGGCTACACCTTC	CASSEAPFPGASYGYTF
few	TRBJ1-2	TRBV7-9	NA	TGTGCCAGCAGCGGCAGCGAAAACTATGGCTACACCTTC	CASSGSENYGYTF
few	TRBJ2-7	TRBV7-6	NA	TGTGCCAGCAGCCCTAACTCCTACGAGCAGTACTTC	CASSPNSYEQYF
NA	TRBJ2-3	TRBV7-8	NA	TGTGCCAGCAGCTTAGGGGCCCTAAGCACAGATACGCAGTATTTT	CASSLGALSTDTQYF
NA	TRBJ2-1	TRBV19	NA	TGTGCCCTTAGGCCGGGGGCTCCGGGAGATTCCTACAATGAGCAGTTCTTC	CALRPGAPGDSYNEQFF
NA	TRBJ2-1	TRBV27	TRBD2	TGTGCCAGCAGTTTACCGGGACTAGGTGCGTACAATGAGCAGTTCTTC	CASSLPGLGAYNEQFF